What follows are 16 T cell receptor beta chains derived from one specimen sequenced in a study of CD8+ T cells in alopecia areata. Specified treatment: oral pan-JAK inhibitor, 5-10 mg twice daily. The authors extracted RNA and reverse transcribed it into cDNA as the sequencing template. Only in-frame clones appear in the TCRdb table, and some are missing; sequencing was by immunoSEQ multiplex PCR. The sample holds approximately 280,000 clones; roughly 64% are singletons and the top ten take more than 1.5%. Sample: CD4+ T cells sorted from blood, taken at week 24, from a patient treated with tofacitinib. The receptor source for this set is a human donor with alopecia areata.

The genes are TRBV5-4 and TRBJ2-3, with D perhaps being TRBD1 or TRBD2 (6 bases each). V lost 4 bases and J 1 base, leaving 16 bases between the germline ends. The CDR3 consists of 16 residues. Germline V CDR1 and CDR2: SGHNT, YYREEE (reference sequence). This chain's CDR3 is CASSGEGGPGTDTQYF. The CDR3, as DNA: TGTGCCAGCAGCGGAGAAGGGGGGCCGGGCACAGATACGCAGTATTTT. Drawing the rest from reference TRBV5-4 and TRBJ2-3, the complete variable domain is ETGVTQSPTHLIKTRGQQVTLRCSSQSGHNTVSWYQQALGQGPQFIFQYYREEENGRGNFPPRFSGLQFPNYSSELNVNALELDDSALYLCASSGEGGPGTDTQYFGPGTRLTVL.

This chain links TRBV4-1 with TRBJ2-1, with D perhaps being TRBD1 or TRBD2 (5 bases each). CDR3 length equals 12 residues. Germline CDR1 reads MGHRA; CDR2 reads YSYEKL. V was trimmed by 5 bases and J by 10 bases, leaving 12 bases between them. This CDR3 is CASSYGAGEQFF. The CDR3, as DNA: TGCGCCAGCAGCTACGGGGCAGGAGAGCAGTTCTTC.

This clone was counted only a few times. The V gene is TRBV29-1, the J gene TRBJ2-7; 8 nucleotides match TRBD1. Trimming took 1 base from V and 3 from J; bases not matched to a gene: 5. The CDR3 runs 14 residues. From germline, CDR1 is SQVTM and CDR2 ANQGSEA. In DNA, the CDR3 is TGCAGCGTTGAAGGCCGGACAGGGAGCTACGAGCAGTACTTC. It specifies CSVEGRTGSYEQYF.

J is TRBJ1-6 and V is TRBV7-9; D gene unclear. In germline, CDR1 is SEHNR, CDR2 FQNEAQ (reference sequence). Trimming pared 5 bases from V and 13 bases from J, leaving 12 bases between. The CDR3 length is 12 residues. In nucleotides, the CDR3 is TGTGCCAGCAGCCCCGGTGGTGCTCCCCTCCACTTT. Protein product: CASSPGGAPLHF.

This clone has just a few counts. The CDR3 reads CASSSVGVPYGYTF. As DNA, the CDR3 is TGTGCCAGCAGCTCCGTGGGAGTACCCTATGGCTACACCTTC. This rearrangement joins TRBV7-9 to TRBJ1-2; D gene uncertain. Trimming stripped 4 bases from V and 4 bases from J, with 13 bases between. This CDR3 has 14 amino acids. CDR1 SEHNR and CDR2 FQNEAQ come from the germline V gene (reference sequence). Full variable domain (remainder filled in from reference TRBV7-9 and TRBJ1-2): DTGVSQNPRHKITKRGQNVTFRCDPISEHNRLYWYRQTLGQGPEFLTYFQNEAQLEKSRLLSDRFSAERPKGSFSTLEIQRTEQGDSAMYLCASSSVGVPYGYTFGSGTRLTVV.

This clone was seen once. V usage is TRBV29-1 and J usage is TRBJ1-2; 11 nucleotides line up with TRBD1. The CDR3 length is 12 residues. Germline V gene sequence: CDR1 SQVTM, CDR2 ANQGSEA. V was pared by 7 bases and J by 7 bases, with 5 bases of the junction left unmatched. The CDR3 sequence: CSATDRGPGYTF. CDR3 sequence (DNA): TGCAGCGCAACGGACAGGGGGCCTGGCTACACCTTC. Filled out from reference TRBV29-1 and TRBJ1-2, the complete variable domain reads SAVISQKPSRDICQRGTSLTIQCQVDSQVTMMFWYRQQPGQSLTLIATANQGSEATYESGFVIDKFPISRPNLTFSTLTVSNMSPEDSSIYLCSATDRGPGYTFGSGTRLTVV.

V usage is TRBV4-1 and J usage is TRBJ2-4; 7 nucleotides line up with TRBD1. J was trimmed by 6 bases and V by 0 bases; bases with no gene match: 11. Germline CDR1 and CDR2: MGHRA and YSYEKL. This CDR3 has 17 amino acids. CDR3 nucleotides: TGCGCCAGCAGCCAAGAAGGGGGCGGACCTATTGGAAACATTCAGTACTTC. Residues: CASSQEGGGPIGNIQYF.

The gene calls are TRBV10-3 and TRBJ1-1; 7 bases align to TRBD1. The length of the CDR3 is 14 residues. V gave up 5 bases and J gave up 1 base; unmatched junction bases: 4. Per germline, CDR1 ENHRY and CDR2 SYGVKD. The CDR3 DNA follows: TGTGCCATCAGTACCCGGGACAGGAACACTGAAGCTTTCTTT. Translating gives CAISTRDRNTEAFF.

The chain links TRBV27 to TRBJ1-1; the D gene is possibly TRBD1 (6 bases). Germline assignment: CDR1 MNHEY and CDR2 SMNVEV (reference sequence). The germline V and J ends were trimmed by 5 bases and 1 base, with 17 bases remaining between them. The CDR3 loop spans 16 amino acids. CDR3 region: CASSPSPGAGNTEAFF. For the CDR3, the DNA is TGTGCCAGCAGTCCCTCTCCAGGGGCCGGGAACACTGAAGCTTTCTTT.

CDR3 amino acids: CASSPSGTVNSPLHF. CDR3 coding DNA: TGTGCCAGCAGCCCATCCGGGACAGTGAATTCACCCCTCCACTTT. The chain employs TRBV11-2 and TRBJ1-6, with 7 bases matching TRBD1. The length of the CDR3 is 15 residues. The ends lost 5 bases at V and 7 bases at J; junction bases unmatched: 8. CDR1 and CDR2 from the germline V gene are SGHAT and FQNNGV.

The CDR3 nucleotides are TGTGCCTGGAGGGCTGACAGCTACAATGAGCAGTTCTTC. It codes for CAWRADSYNEQFF. This chain links TRBV30 with TRBJ2-1, with a possible D match to TRBD1 (5 bases). This CDR3 has 13 residues. The germline gives CDR1 GTSNPN, CDR2 SVGIG (reference sequence). V gave up 3 bases and J gave up 3 bases, with 9 bases separating them.

This rearrangement joins TRBV18 to TRBJ1-6; weak D call: TRBD1 (6 bases). Trimming cost V 0 bases and J 7 bases, with 13 bases left between them. Germline V gives CDR1 KGHSH, CDR2 LQKENI. The CDR3 runs to 16 residues. The CDR3 region has the DNA TGTGCCAGCTCACCACCGTCTTACAGGGACAATTCACCCCTCCACTTT. This translates into CASSPPSYRDNSPLHF.

The gene calls are TRBV28 and TRBJ1-2, with D uncertain. The CDR3 has 13 amino acids. Germline-derived CDR1 and CDR2 are MDHEN and SYDVKM. V lost 5 bases and J 4 bases, leaving 11 bases between the germline ends. The CDR3 sequence: CASSQSSVYGYTF. The CDR3 region has the DNA TGTGCCAGCAGTCAGTCGTCGGTCTATGGCTACACCTTC.

The V and J genes are TRBV29-1 and TRBJ2-2, with D tentatively TRBD1 or TRBD2 (5 bases each). The germline V gene has CDR1 SQVTM and CDR2 ANQGSEA. There are 13 residues in the CDR3. Trimming pared 3 bases from V and 4 bases from J, leaving 9 bases between. The CDR3 DNA reads as TGCAGCGTTGACAGGGCGGGCACCGGGGAGCTGTTTTTT. Its translation: CSVDRAGTGELFF.

The rearrangement links TRBV29-1 to TRBJ2-1, with D maybe TRBD2 (6 bases). CDR1 and CDR2 from the germline V gene are SQVTM and ANQGSEA. The length of the CDR3 is 13 residues. Trimming cost V 5 bases and J 8 bases, with 16 bases left between them. The CDR3 protein is CSVWSPGTDEQFF. The CDR3 nucleotides read TGCAGCGTTTGGAGTCCAGGGACTGATGAGCAGTTCTTC.

This chain uses TRBV2 with TRBJ2-2, with TRBD1 matching 7 bases. There are 13 residues in the CDR3. The trim removed 6 bases at V and 7 bases at J, leaving 5 bases unmatched. CDR1 is SNHLY, CDR2 FYNNEI, per germline. The CDR3 loop reads CASRPRGIGELFF. The CDR3 region has the DNA TGTGCCAGCAGGCCCAGGGGGATCGGGGAGCTGTTTTTT.